This passage covers 14 T cell receptor beta chains from one sample sequenced in a study of T cells after posttransplantation cyclophosphamide. Produced via immunoSEQ multiplex PCR; TCRdb's table is partial and in-frame only. The repertoire consists of 7,800 or so clones, with approximately 92% occurring once and the leading ten covering about 3.9%. Sequenced material: CD4+ T cells sorted from blood. These receptors all come from a woman aged 45-60 years in good health and a related stem cell transplant donor.

V usage is TRBV5-1 and J usage is TRBJ1-2; 9 bases are shared with TRBD1. CDR1 is SGHRS and CDR2 is YFSETQ in the germline V gene. V lost 3 bases and J lost 10; bases outside the gene matches: 7. The CDR3 has 13 amino acids. The CDR3 nucleotides are TGCGCCAGCAGCTCCGACAGGGGGAATTACTACACCTTC. This codes for CASSSDRGNYYTF.

The CDR3 coding sequence is TGTGCCAGCAGATTTAGCGGCCGCACAGATACGCAGTATTTT. This encodes CASRFSGRTDTQYF. The rearrangement joins TRBV2 to TRBJ2-3; D perhaps matches TRBD2 (6 bases). The V end was cut by 6 bases, the J end by 1 base, with 11 bases between. Germline CDR1 reads SNHLY; CDR2 reads FYNNEI. CDR3 length: 14 amino acids.

The rearrangement links TRBV6-5 to TRBJ2-5; tentatively, D is TRBD2 (6 bases). The CDR3 is 13 amino acids. Germline V CDR1 and CDR2: MNHEY, SVGAGI. The V and J ends lost 6 bases and 1 base respectively, with 9 bases between them. In DNA, the CDR3 is TGTGCCAGCAGGCGGGGCATCCAAGAGACCCAGTACTTC. It specifies CASRRGIQETQYF.

This clone was seen a few times. The V gene is TRBV28, the J gene TRBJ1-6, with TRBD1 matching over 8 bases. This CDR3 has 12 amino acids. Trimming took 6 bases from V and 10 from J; bases not matched to a gene: 2. Germline V CDR1 and CDR2: MDHEN, SYDVKM. The CDR3 loop reads CASRTGASPLHF. CDR3 nucleotides: TGTGCCAGCAGGACAGGGGCATCACCCCTCCACTTT.

The V and J genes are TRBV28 and TRBJ2-1; TRBD2 matches at 9 bases. The CDR3 totals 14 residues. Germline CDR1 MDHEN, CDR2 SYDVKM. V shed 7 bases and J 5 bases; nucleotides not matched to a gene: 6. CDR3 in DNA: TGTGCCAGCATAGGGACTAGCCCGAACAATGAGCAGTTCTTC. Translation: CASIGTSPNNEQFF.

V usage is TRBV5-4 and J usage is TRBJ1-1; 9 positions agree with TRBD1. CDR1 is SGHNT and CDR2 is YYREEE in the germline V gene (reference sequence). The CDR3 totals 14 residues. CDR3 in amino acids: CQSGTGQLNTEAFF. CDR3 nucleotides: TGTCAGTCCGGGACAGGGCAGTTGAACACTGAAGCTTTCTTT.

The rearrangement uses TRBV29-1 and TRBJ2-5; D is undetermined. The CDR3 extends over 12 amino acids. Germline V CDR1 and CDR2: SQVTM, ANQGSEA. Trimming took 5 bases from V and 7 from J, leaving 14 bases between them. The CDR3 DNA is TGCAGCGTTTCAGGTACCTCCCTGACCCAGTACTTC. As protein: CSVSGTSLTQYF.

The chain carries TRBV5-4 and TRBJ1-1, with D unresolved. Germline V lookup: CDR1 SGHNT, CDR2 YYREEE (reference sequence). This CDR3 is 13 amino acids long. V shed 4 bases and J shed 1 base, with 8 bases lying between them. CDR3 amino acids: CASSRAGNTEAFF. The DNA of the CDR3 is TGTGCCAGCAGCCGGGCGGGGAACACTGAAGCTTTCTTT. Looking up the rest from reference TRBV5-4 and TRBJ1-1 gives the full variable domain: ETGVTQSPTHLIKTRGQQVTLRCSSQSGHNTVSWYQQALGQGPQFIFQYYREEENGRGNFPPRFSGLQFPNYSSELNVNALELDDSALYLCASSRAGNTEAFFGQGTRLTVV.

The J gene is TRBJ2-7, the V gene TRBV28; 7 bases line up with TRBD1. Per germline, CDR1 MDHEN and CDR2 SYDVKM. J lost 0 bases, V lost 9 bases, and 11 bases had no gene match. The CDR3 sequence is 15 residues long. The CDR3 sequence is CASTTGVTNSYEQYF. In nucleotides, the CDR3 is TGTGCCAGTACAACAGGGGTAACGAACTCCTACGAGCAGTACTTC.

The gene calls are TRBV9 and TRBJ2-1; 7 positions match TRBD1. J was trimmed by 10 bases and V by 4 bases; bases with no gene match: 11. The V gene's germline CDR1 is SGDLS and CDR2 YYNGEE. The CDR3 length is 14 residues. This CDR3 reads CASSLNLGGGEQFF. In DNA form, the CDR3 reads TGTGCCAGCAGCTTGAACCTAGGGGGCGGGGAGCAGTTCTTC.

The chain combines TRBV13 with TRBJ2-1; 8 nucleotides match TRBD1. Germline V lookup: CDR1 PRHDT, CDR2 FYEKMQ (reference sequence). V lost 5 bases to trimming and J lost 8 bases; unmatched junction nucleotides: 8. This CDR3 contains 14 residues. The CDR3 is CASSPADREDEQFF. The CDR3 region has the DNA TGTGCCAGCAGCCCCGCGGACAGGGAGGATGAGCAGTTCTTC.

This chain connects TRBV10-3 to TRBJ2-1, with 9 bases matching TRBD1. The CDR3 has 16 amino acids. V dropped 2 bases and J dropped 0; count of bases not matched to a gene: 2. CDR1 is ENHRY, CDR2 SYGVKD, per germline. The CDR3 nucleotides read TGTGCCATCAGTGAGAGGACAGGGGTCTCCTACAATGAGCAGTTCTTC. Translated, it gives CAISERTGVSYNEQFF.

CDR3 protein: CASSRAGGLDTQYF. CDR3 DNA sequence: TGTGCCAGTAGTCGGGCAGGGGGCTTAGATACGCAGTATTTT. This chain connects TRBV19 to TRBJ2-3, with 8 bases that match TRBD1. V lost 5 bases, J lost 5 bases, and 6 bases stayed unmatched. The CDR3 has 14 residues. Germline V gives CDR1 LNHDA, CDR2 SQIVND (reference sequence).

This chain joins TRBV6-5 and TRBJ1-6, with D uncertain. Germline values: CDR1 MNHEY, CDR2 SVGAGI. Trimming left V 2 bases short and J 10 bases short, with 15 bases between. The CDR3 runs to 15 residues. This CDR3 is CASSYQPGMESPLHF. The CDR3 DNA is TGTGCCAGCAGTTACCAGCCGGGAATGGAGTCACCCCTCCACTTT.